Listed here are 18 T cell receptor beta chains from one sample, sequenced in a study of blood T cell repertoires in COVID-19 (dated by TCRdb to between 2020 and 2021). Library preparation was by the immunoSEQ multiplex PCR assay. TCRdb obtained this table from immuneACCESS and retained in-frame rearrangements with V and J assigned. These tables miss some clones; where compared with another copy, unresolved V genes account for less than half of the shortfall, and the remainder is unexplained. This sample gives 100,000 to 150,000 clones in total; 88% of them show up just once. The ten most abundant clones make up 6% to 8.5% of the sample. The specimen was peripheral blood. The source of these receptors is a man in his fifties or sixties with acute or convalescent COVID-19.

In DNA, the CDR3 is TGTGCCAGCAGTGAGTCGGCGCGGGAAGGTAACTACAATGAGCAGTTCTTC. It translates to CASSESAREGNYNEQFF. V usage is TRBV6-4 and J usage is TRBJ2-1; TRBD2 is a possible D gene (6 bases). The V end lost 3 bases, the J end lost 3 bases, and 18 bases lay between the germline ends. Germline lookup yields CDR1 MRHNA and CDR2 SNTAGT. The CDR3 is made up of 17 amino acids.

CDR3 loop: CASSLDSGANVLTF. In nucleotides, the CDR3 is TGTGCCAGCAGCTTAGATAGTGGGGCCAACGTCCTGACTTTC. The chain recombines TRBV7-9 with TRBJ2-6; D unclear. Per the germline V gene, CDR1 is SEHNR and CDR2 is FQNEAQ (reference sequence). V dropped 1 base and J dropped 3 bases, with 4 bases sitting between them. The CDR3 runs 14 residues. Filled out from reference TRBV7-9 and TRBJ2-6, the complete variable domain reads DTGVSQNPRHKITKRGQNVTFRCDPISEHNRLYWYRQTLGQGPEFLTYFQNEAQLEKSRLLSDRFSAERPKGSFSTLEIQRTEQGDSAMYLCASSLDSGANVLTFGAGSRLTVL.

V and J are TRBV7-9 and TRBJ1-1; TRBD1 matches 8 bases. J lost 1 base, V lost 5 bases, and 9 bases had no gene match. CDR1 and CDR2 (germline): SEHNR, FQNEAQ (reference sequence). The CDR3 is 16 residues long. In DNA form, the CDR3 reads TGTGCCAGCAGCCCACCCGGACAGGGCGCGAACACTGAAGCTTTCTTT. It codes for CASSPPGQGANTEAFF.

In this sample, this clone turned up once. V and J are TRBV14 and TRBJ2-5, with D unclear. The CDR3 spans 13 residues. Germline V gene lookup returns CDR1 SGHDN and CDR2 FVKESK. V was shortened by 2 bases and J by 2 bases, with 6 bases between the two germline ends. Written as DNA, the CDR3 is TGTGCCAGCAGCCAAAACTTTCAAGAGACCCAGTACTTC. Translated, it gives CASSQNFQETQYF.

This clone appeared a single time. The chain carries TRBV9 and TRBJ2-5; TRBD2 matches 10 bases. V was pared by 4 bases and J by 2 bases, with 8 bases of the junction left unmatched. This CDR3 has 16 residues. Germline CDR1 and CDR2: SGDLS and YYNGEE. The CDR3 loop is CASSPSGTSVQETQYF. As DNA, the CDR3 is TGTGCCAGCAGCCCCTCCGGGACTAGCGTTCAAGAGACCCAGTACTTC.

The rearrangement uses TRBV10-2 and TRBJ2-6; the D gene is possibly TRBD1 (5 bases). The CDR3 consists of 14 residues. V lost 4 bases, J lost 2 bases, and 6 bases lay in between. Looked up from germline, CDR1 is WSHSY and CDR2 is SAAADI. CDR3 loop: CASSVGAGANVLTF. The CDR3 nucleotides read TGCGCCAGCAGTGTAGGGGCTGGGGCCAACGTCCTGACTTTC.

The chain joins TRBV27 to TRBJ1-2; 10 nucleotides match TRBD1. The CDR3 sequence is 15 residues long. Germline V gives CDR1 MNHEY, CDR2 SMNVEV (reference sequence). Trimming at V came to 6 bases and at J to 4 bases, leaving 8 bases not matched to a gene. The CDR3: CASRIGTGAGYGYTF. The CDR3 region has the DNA TGTGCCAGCAGGATAGGGACAGGGGCTGGCTATGGCTACACCTTC.

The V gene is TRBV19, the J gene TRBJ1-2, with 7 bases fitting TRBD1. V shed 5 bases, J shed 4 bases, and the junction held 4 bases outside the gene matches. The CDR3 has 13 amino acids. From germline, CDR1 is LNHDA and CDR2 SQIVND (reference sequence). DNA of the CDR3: TGTGCCAGTAGTGAGGGGACAGCCTATGGCTACACCTTC. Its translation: CASSEGTAYGYTF.

The CDR3: CASSYLPSDRGFTGELFF. CDR3 in DNA: TGCGCCAGCAGCTATTTACCTTCAGACAGGGGCTTCACCGGGGAGCTGTTTTTT. The chain combines TRBV5-1 with TRBJ2-2; 8 bases are a match to TRBD1. The CDR3 contains 18 residues. J gave up 4 bases and V 3 bases, and 14 bases lay outside the gene matches. The germline gives CDR1 SGHRS, CDR2 YFSETQ. Full variable domain (rest looked up from reference TRBV5-1 and TRBJ2-2): KAGVTQTPRYLIKTRGQQVTLSCSPISGHRSVSWYQQTPGQGLQFLFEYFSETQRNKGNFPGRFSGRQFSNSRSEMNVSTLELGDSALYLCASSYLPSDRGFTGELFFGEGSRLTVL.

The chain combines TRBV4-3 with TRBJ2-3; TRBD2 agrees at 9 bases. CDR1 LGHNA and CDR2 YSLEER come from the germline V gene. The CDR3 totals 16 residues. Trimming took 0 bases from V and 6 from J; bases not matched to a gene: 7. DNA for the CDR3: TGCGCCAGCAGCCAAGATGCGGCGGGAGGGCCCGATACGCAGTATTTT. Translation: CASSQDAAGGPDTQYF.

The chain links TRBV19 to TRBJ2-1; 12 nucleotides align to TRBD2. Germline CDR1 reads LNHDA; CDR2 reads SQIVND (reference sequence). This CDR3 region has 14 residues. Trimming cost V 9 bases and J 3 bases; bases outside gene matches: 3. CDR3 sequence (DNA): TGTGCCAGCCTAGCGGGAGGGATCTACAATGAGCAGTTCTTC. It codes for CASLAGGIYNEQFF.

The CDR3: CASSDGPRDTQYF. CDR3 sequence (DNA): TGTGCCAGCAGTGATGGGCCTCGGGATACGCAGTATTTT. The chain is built from TRBV25-1 and TRBJ2-3; no definite D call. The CDR3 length is 13 residues. Trimming removed 3 bases at V and 6 bases at J, with 10 bases between. CDR1 and CDR2 from the germline V gene are MGHDK and SYGVNS.

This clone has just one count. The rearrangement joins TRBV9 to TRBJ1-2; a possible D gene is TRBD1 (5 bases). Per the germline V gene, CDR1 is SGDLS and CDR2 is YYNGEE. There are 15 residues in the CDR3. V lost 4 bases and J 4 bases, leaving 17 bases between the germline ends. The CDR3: CASSPSGAGSYGYTF. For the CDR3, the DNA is TGTGCCAGCAGCCCTAGTGGGGCAGGCTCCTATGGCTACACCTTC.

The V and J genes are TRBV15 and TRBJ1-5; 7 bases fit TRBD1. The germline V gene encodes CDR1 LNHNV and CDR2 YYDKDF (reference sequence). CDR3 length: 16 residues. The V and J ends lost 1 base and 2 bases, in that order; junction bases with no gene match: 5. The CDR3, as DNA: TGTGCCACCAGCAGAGTACAGGGGTTGGGCAATCAGCCCCAGCATTTT. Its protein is CATSRVQGLGNQPQHF.

CDR3 in amino acids: CASSLVGSYSYNEQFF. The CDR3, as DNA: TGTGCCAGCAGCTTAGTAGGGAGTTACTCCTACAATGAGCAGTTCTTC. The genes are TRBV7-2 and TRBJ2-1, with a tentative D call TRBD2 (5 bases). In germline, CDR1 is SGHTA, CDR2 FQGNSA. This CDR3 contains 16 residues. V was shortened by 1 base and J by 0 bases, with 10 bases between the two germline ends.

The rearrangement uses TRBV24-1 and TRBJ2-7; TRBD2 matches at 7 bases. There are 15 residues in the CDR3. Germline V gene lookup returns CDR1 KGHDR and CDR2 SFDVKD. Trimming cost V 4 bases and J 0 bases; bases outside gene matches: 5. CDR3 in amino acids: CATSDRGGSSYEQYF. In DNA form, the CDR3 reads TGTGCCACCAGTGACCGCGGGGGTAGCTCCTACGAGCAGTACTTC.

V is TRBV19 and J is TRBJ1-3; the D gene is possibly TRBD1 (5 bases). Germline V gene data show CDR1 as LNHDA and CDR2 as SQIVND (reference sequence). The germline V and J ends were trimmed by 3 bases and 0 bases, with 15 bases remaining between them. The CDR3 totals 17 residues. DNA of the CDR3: TGTGCCAGTAGTATGGCCTTGGCAGGGCGCTCTGGAAACACCATATATTTT. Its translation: CASSMALAGRSGNTIYF.

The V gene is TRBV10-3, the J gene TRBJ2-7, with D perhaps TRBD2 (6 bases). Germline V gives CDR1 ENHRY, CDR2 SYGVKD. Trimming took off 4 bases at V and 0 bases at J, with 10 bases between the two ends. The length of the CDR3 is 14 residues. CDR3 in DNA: TGTGCCATCAGTGGCTACGGGGGCTCCTACGAGCAGTACTTC. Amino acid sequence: CAISGYGGSYEQYF.